The 23 T cell receptor beta chains listed next were all sequenced from one sample in a study of CD8+ T cells in alopecia areata. In each case, RNA was isolated and then reverse transcribed into cDNA as the sequencing template. Assay: immunoSEQ multiplex PCR; the TCRdb copy retains only in-frame clones and omits some. The sample yields 200,000 to 250,000 clones, around three fifths seen once. The starting material was CD4+ T cells sorted from blood, obtained at week 0. The receptors were gathered from a human donor with alopecia areata.

This clone was counted only a few times. J is TRBJ1-1 and V is TRBV7-9, with unresolved D. This CDR3 has 13 residues. CDR1 and CDR2 (germline): SEHNR, FQNEAQ (reference sequence). V lost 3 bases, J lost 1 base, and 6 bases lay in between. Written as DNA, the CDR3 is TGTGCCAGCAGCTTGATACAGAACACTGAAGCTTTCTTT. This codes for CASSLIQNTEAFF.

The chain is built from TRBV2 and TRBJ2-3, with D uncertain. Per germline, CDR1 SNHLY and CDR2 FYNNEI. There are 12 residues in the CDR3. Trimming took off 5 bases at V and 6 bases at J, with 9 bases between the two ends. CDR3 nucleotide sequence: TGTGCCAGCAGTTCTAGGGCTGATACGCAGTATTTT. Amino acid sequence: CASSSRADTQYF. The full variable domain, completed using reference TRBV2 and TRBJ2-3, is EPEVTQTPSHQVTQMGQEVILRCVPISNHLYFYWYRQILGQKVEFLVSFYNNEISEKSEIFDDQFSVERPDGSNFTLKIRSTKLEDSAMYFCASSSRADTQYFGPGTRLTVL.

The gene calls are TRBV2 and TRBJ1-1; D is unclear. This CDR3 is built from 13 residues. CDR1 is SNHLY, CDR2 FYNNEI, per germline. Trimming cost V 5 bases and J 1 base, with 8 bases left between them. The chain's CDR3 is CASSSVANTEAFF. The CDR3 DNA follows: TGTGCCAGCAGTTCCGTGGCGAACACTGAAGCTTTCTTT.

This clone was counted a few times. The chain employs TRBV7-2 and TRBJ1-5; unclear D gene. V lost 4 bases and J lost 4, with 14 bases in between. The germline V gene has CDR1 SGHTA and CDR2 FQGNSA. The CDR3 spans 15 residues. In DNA form, the CDR3 reads TGTGCCAGCAGCTCGACACCCGCAGATAATCAGCCCCAGCATTTT. Amino acid sequence: CASSSTPADNQPQHF.

This chain links TRBV30 with TRBJ1-1; no reliable D call. Trimming removed 0 bases from V and 4 bases from J, with 9 bases in between. The CDR3 loop spans 13 amino acids. The germline V gene has CDR1 GTSNPN and CDR2 SVGIG (reference sequence). The chain's CDR3 is CAWSVWRSTEAFF. CDR3 nucleotide sequence: TGTGCCTGGAGTGTCTGGCGAAGCACTGAAGCTTTCTTT. The full variable domain, completed using reference TRBV30 and TRBJ1-1, is SQTIHQWPATLVQPVGSPLSLECTVEGTSNPNLYWYRQAAGRGLQLLFYSVGIGQISSEVPQNLSASRPQDRQFILSSKKLLLSDSGFYLCAWSVWRSTEAFFGQGTRLTVV.

There are a few counts of this clone. J is TRBJ1-5 and V is TRBV2; D not resolved. Per the germline V gene, CDR1 is SNHLY and CDR2 is FYNNEI. Trimming took 6 bases from V and 4 from J, leaving 10 bases between them. The CDR3 consists of 13 residues. Written as DNA, the CDR3 is TGTGCCAGCAGCCTCGACTGGAATCAGCCCCAGCATTTT. This codes for CASSLDWNQPQHF.

By proportion, this clone is medium-sized (0.01 to 0.1%). This rearrangement joins TRBV7-9 to TRBJ2-4; D possibly uses TRBD1 or TRBD2 (5 bases each). The CDR3 consists of 15 residues. Trimming took off 4 bases at V and 13 bases at J, with 23 bases between the two ends. Germline lookup yields CDR1 SEHNR and CDR2 FQNEAQ (reference sequence). The CDR3 bases are TGTGCCAGCAGCTCCGCCAATCAAGCGAGGGGCATCCAGTACTTC. This codes for CASSSANQARGIQYF.

V and J are TRBV4-1 and TRBJ2-4, with 7 bases that match TRBD2. Germline CDR1 MGHRA, CDR2 YSYEKL. The trim removed 1 base at V and 8 bases at J, leaving 11 bases unmatched. This CDR3 region has 16 residues. CDR3 region: CASSQVGTGRLDIQYF. The DNA of the CDR3 is TGCGCCAGCAGCCAAGTAGGAACCGGGAGGCTTGACATTCAGTACTTC.

The V call is TRBV4-2, the J call TRBJ2-1; D gene unclear. This CDR3 contains 15 residues. V was clipped by 4 bases and J by 9 bases, with 19 bases between them. Germline V gene lookup returns CDR1 LGHNA and CDR2 YNFKEQ. CDR3 region: CASSLTTGDKTEQFF. The DNA for the CDR3 is TGTGCCAGCAGCCTTACGACTGGCGACAAGACTGAGCAGTTCTTC.

The chain has TRBV5-1 and TRBJ2-1, with 16 nucleotides matching TRBD2. The CDR3 runs 18 residues. J gave up 5 bases and V 4 bases, and 9 bases lay outside the gene matches. The germline CDR1 and CDR2 sequences are SGHRS and YFSETQ. CDR3 residues: CASSLPGLAGGENNEQFF. The CDR3, as DNA: TGCGCCAGCAGCCTACCGGGACTAGCGGGAGGGGAGAACAATGAGCAGTTCTTC.

This clone appeared once. The rearrangement uses TRBV30 and TRBJ2-3; D is unresolved. V was clipped by 1 base and J by 10 bases, with 12 bases between them. The germline gives CDR1 GTSNPN, CDR2 SVGIG (reference sequence). This CDR3 region has 12 residues. In DNA form, the CDR3 reads TGTGCCTGGAGTGCGAGACCGAGCCCGCAGTATTTT. Protein sequence: CAWSARPSPQYF.

The rearrangement joins TRBV2 to TRBJ2-2; tentatively, D is TRBD1 (6 bases). V was shortened by 4 bases and J by 6 bases, with 12 bases between the two germline ends. The CDR3 covers 14 residues. The germline V gene encodes CDR1 SNHLY and CDR2 FYNNEI. CDR3 DNA sequence: TGTGCCAGCAGTGGGACCAGGGGTCCCGGGGAGCTGTTTTTT. The encoded protein is CASSGTRGPGELFF.

The CDR3, as DNA: TGTGCCAGCAGCTTGAACAGTCTTACCGTCAATTCACCCCTCCACTTT. Translating gives CASSLNSLTVNSPLHF. The chain has TRBV5-6 and TRBJ1-6; unclear D gene. The V end was cut by 1 base, the J end by 7 bases, with 15 bases between. Germline V gives CDR1 SGHDT, CDR2 YYEEEE. This CDR3 spans 16 amino acids.

The CDR3 here is CAWSVLGQGKTEAFF. The CDR3, as DNA: TGTGCCTGGAGTGTACTTGGGCAGGGTAAAACTGAAGCTTTCTTT. The chain recombines TRBV30 with TRBJ1-1, with D possibly being TRBD1 (5 bases). Germline V gene sequence: CDR1 GTSNPN, CDR2 SVGIG (reference sequence). CDR3 length: 15 residues. V was trimmed by 0 bases and J by 5 bases, leaving 16 bases between them.

The CDR3 region is CASSEYSHEQYF. CDR3 nucleotide sequence: TGTGCCAGCAGTGAGTACAGTCACGAGCAGTACTTC. The rearrangement uses TRBV25-1 and TRBJ2-7; D is undetermined. The CDR3 contains 12 residues. Germline V gene sequence: CDR1 MGHDK, CDR2 SYGVNS. Between the trimmed V and J ends, which lost 3 bases and 5 bases, there was a span of 8 bases.

The V gene is TRBV2, the J gene TRBJ1-1; no reliable D call. The V gene's germline CDR1 is SNHLY and CDR2 FYNNEI. This CDR3 contains 12 residues. V lost 7 bases and J 7 bases, leaving 13 bases between the germline ends. CDR3 DNA: TGTGCCAGCAATACCGGACCGTATGAAGCTTTCTTT. It yields the protein CASNTGPYEAFF.

The gene calls are TRBV11-1 and TRBJ1-1; D is ambiguous. The CDR3 is 13 residues long. Germline CDR1 is SGHAT and CDR2 is FQDESV (reference sequence). V gave up 3 bases and J gave up 5 bases, with 10 bases separating them. CDR3 in amino acids: CASSFASWTEAFF. As DNA, the CDR3 is TGTGCCAGCAGCTTCGCGTCGTGGACTGAAGCTTTCTTT.

The rearrangement uses TRBV5-1 and TRBJ2-3; D perhaps matches TRBD2 (5 bases). Looked up from germline, CDR1 is SGHRS and CDR2 is YFSETQ. V lost 2 bases, J lost 1 base, and 11 bases lay in between. The CDR3 runs 15 residues. DNA of the CDR3: TGCGCCAGCAGCTTCCTAGGAGGTGGCACAGATACGCAGTATTTT. Its translation: CASSFLGGGTDTQYF.

V and J are TRBV10-3 and TRBJ1-1; D remains ambiguous. Germline V lookup: CDR1 ENHRY, CDR2 SYGVKD. The CDR3 extends over 13 amino acids. V was shortened by 0 bases and J by 5 bases, with 7 bases between the two germline ends. The CDR3 loop is CAISESEGTEAFF. The CDR3 coding sequence is TGTGCCATCAGTGAGTCGGAGGGAACTGAAGCTTTCTTT.

This chain connects TRBV6-1 to TRBJ2-4; D is uncertain. V lost 1 base and J lost 1, with 11 bases in between. CDR3 length: 16 amino acids. Germline V lookup: CDR1 MNHNS, CDR2 SASEGT. The CDR3 loop reads CASSEESVGAKNIQYF. CDR3 coding DNA: TGTGCCAGCAGTGAAGAAAGCGTCGGGGCCAAAAACATTCAGTACTTC.

V gene TRBV2 combines with J gene TRBJ2-5; D not resolved. The V gene's germline CDR1 is SNHLY and CDR2 FYNNEI. Deletions cut 11 bases from V and 1 base from J, with 14 bases between. The CDR3 is 13 residues long. In DNA, the CDR3 is TGTGCCGGTGACCGTAGTCCCCAAGAGACCCAGTACTTC. It specifies CAGDRSPQETQYF.

The chain combines TRBV18 with TRBJ1-5; D is ambiguous. There are 13 residues in the CDR3. In germline, CDR1 is KGHSH, CDR2 LQKENI. Trimming stripped 1 base from V and 9 bases from J, with 10 bases between. This CDR3 reads CASSPQDLGPQHF. The CDR3 DNA sequence: TGTGCCAGCTCACCACAGGATTTGGGGCCCCAGCATTTT.

The J gene is TRBJ1-2, the V gene TRBV10-1; 9 bases align to TRBD1. The CDR3 sequence is 13 residues long. V shed 9 bases, J shed 7 bases, and the junction held 9 bases outside the gene matches. CDR1 WNHNN and CDR2 SYGVQD come from the germline V gene (reference sequence). CDR3: CASGRDRASGYTF. Here the CDR3 DNA reads TGCGCCAGTGGCCGGGACAGGGCATCTGGCTACACCTTC.